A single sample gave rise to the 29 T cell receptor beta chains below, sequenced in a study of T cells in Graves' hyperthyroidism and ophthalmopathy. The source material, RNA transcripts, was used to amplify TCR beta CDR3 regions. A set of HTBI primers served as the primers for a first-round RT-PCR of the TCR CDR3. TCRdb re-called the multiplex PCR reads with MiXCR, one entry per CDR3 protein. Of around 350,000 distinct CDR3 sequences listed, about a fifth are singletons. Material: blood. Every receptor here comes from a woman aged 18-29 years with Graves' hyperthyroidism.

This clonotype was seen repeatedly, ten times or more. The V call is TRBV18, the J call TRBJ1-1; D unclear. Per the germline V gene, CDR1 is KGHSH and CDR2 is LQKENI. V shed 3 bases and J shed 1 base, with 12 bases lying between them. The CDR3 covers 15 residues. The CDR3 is CASSPDQTPNTEAFF. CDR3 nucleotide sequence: TGTGCCAGCTCACCCGATCAGACTCCGAACACTGAAGCTTTCTTT.

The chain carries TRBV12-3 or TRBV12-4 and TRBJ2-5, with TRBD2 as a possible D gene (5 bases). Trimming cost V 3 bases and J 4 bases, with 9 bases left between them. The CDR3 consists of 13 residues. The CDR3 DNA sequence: TGTGCCAGCAGTTTTAATGAGGGAGAGACCCAGTACTTC. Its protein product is CASSFNEGETQYF.

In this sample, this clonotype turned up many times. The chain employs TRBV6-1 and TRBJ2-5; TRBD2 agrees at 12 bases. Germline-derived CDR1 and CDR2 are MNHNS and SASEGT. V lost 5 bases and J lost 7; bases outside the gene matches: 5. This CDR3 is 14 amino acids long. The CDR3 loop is CASSRLAGEATQYF. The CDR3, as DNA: TGTGCCAGCAGTAGACTAGCGGGGGAGGCGACCCAGTACTTC.

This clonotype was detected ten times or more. CDR3 nucleotide sequence: TGTGCCACCAGCAGTATCGGTGGGAAGACCCAGTACTTC. It encodes CATSSIGGKTQYF. The rearrangement links TRBV15 to TRBJ2-5; D gene uncertain. CDR1 and CDR2 (germline): LNHNV, YYDKDF (reference sequence). V was clipped by 3 bases and J by 6 bases, with 11 bases between them. The CDR3 length is 13 residues. The full variable domain, in which reference TRBV15 and TRBJ2-5 provide the parts outside the CDR3, is DAMVIQNPRYQVTQFGKPVTLSCSQTLNHNVMYWYQQKSSQAPKLLFHYYDKDFNNEADTPDNFQSRRPNTSFCFLDIRSPGLGDTAMYLCATSSIGGKTQYFGPGTRLLVL.

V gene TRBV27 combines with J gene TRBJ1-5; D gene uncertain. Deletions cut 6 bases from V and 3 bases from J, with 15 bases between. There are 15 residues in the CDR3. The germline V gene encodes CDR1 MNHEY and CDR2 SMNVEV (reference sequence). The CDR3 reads CASSTDGLNNQPQHF. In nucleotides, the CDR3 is TGTGCCAGCAGCACCGATGGACTGAACAATCAGCCCCAGCATTTT.

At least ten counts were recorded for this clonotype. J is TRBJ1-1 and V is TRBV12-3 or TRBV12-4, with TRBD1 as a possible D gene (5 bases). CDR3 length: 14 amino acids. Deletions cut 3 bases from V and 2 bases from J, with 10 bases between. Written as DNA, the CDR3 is TGTGCCAGCAGTTTCCGGCAGGGTAACACTGAAGCTTTCTTT. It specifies CASSFRQGNTEAFF.

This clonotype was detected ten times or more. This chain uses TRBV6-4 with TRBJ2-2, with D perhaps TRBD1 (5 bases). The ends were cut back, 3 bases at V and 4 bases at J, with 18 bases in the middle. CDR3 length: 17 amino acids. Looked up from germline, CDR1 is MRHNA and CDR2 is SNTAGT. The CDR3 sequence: CASSESGRGWGTGELFF. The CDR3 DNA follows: TGTGCCAGCAGTGAGTCTGGTAGGGGATGGGGCACCGGGGAGCTGTTTTTT.

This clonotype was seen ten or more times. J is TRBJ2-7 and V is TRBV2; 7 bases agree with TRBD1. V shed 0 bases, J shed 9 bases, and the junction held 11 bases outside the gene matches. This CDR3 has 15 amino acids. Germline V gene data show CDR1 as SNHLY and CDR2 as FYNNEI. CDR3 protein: CASSEAGQHLRGQYF. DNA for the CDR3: TGTGCCAGCAGTGAAGCGGGACAGCATCTACGAGGGCAGTACTTC.

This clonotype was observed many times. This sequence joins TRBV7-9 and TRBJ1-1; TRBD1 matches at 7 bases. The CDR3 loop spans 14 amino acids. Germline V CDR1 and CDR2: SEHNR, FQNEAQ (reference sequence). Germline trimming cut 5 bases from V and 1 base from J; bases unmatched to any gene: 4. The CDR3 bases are TGTGCCAGCAGCCGAAGGACAGGGAACACTGAAGCTTTCTTT. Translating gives CASSRRTGNTEAFF.

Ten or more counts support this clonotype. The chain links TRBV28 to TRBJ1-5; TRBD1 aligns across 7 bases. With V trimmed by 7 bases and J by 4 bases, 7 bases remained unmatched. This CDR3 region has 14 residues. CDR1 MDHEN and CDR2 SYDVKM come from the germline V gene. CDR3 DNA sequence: TGTGCCAGCATCTATACAGGGGAAAATCAGCCCCAGCATTTT. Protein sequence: CASIYTGENQPQHF.

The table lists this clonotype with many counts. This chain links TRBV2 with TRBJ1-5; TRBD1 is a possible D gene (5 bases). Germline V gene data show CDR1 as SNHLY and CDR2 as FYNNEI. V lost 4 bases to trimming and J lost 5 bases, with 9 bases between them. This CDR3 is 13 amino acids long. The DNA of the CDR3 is TGTGCCAGCAGTGGGGGGGGATATCAGCCCCAGCATTTT. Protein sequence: CASSGGGYQPQHF. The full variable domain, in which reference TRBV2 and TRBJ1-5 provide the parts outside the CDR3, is EPEVTQTPSHQVTQMGQEVILRCVPISNHLYFYWYRQILGQKVEFLVSFYNNEISEKSEIFDDQFSVERPDGSNFTLKIRSTKLEDSAMYFCASSGGGYQPQHFGDGTRLSIL.

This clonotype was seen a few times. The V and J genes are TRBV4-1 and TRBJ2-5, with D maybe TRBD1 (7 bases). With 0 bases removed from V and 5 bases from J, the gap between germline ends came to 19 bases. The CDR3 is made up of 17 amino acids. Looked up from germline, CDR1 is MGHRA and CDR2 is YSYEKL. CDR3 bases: TGCGCCAGCAGCCAAGATGGGTGGGACAGACGGGAGGAGACCCAGTACTTC. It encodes CASSQDGWDRREETQYF.

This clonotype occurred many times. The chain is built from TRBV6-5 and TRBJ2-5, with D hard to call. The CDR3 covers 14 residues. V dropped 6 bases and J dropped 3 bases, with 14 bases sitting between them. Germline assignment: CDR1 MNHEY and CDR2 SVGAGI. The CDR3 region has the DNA TGTGCCAGCAGACCTTACGACTGGGAAGAGACCCAGTACTTC. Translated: CASRPYDWEETQYF.

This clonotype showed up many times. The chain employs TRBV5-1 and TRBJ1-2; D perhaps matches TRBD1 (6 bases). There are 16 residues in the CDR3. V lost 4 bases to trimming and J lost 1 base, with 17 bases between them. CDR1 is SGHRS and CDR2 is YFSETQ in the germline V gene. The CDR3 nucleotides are TGCGCCAGCAGCGAAACCGGGACACTCGTTAACTATGGCTACACCTTC. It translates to CASSETGTLVNYGYTF.

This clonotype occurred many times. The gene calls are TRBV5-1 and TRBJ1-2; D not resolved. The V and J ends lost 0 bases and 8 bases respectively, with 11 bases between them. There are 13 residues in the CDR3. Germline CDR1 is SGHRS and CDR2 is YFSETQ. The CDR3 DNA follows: TGCGCCAGCAGCTTGGAGGGAGAGGCGGGCTACACCTTC. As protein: CASSLEGEAGYTF.

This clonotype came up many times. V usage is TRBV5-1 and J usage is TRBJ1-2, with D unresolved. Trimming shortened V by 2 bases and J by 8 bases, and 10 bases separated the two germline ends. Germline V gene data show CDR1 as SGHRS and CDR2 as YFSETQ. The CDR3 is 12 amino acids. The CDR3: CASSLSSRGYTF. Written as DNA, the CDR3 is TGCGCCAGCAGCTTAAGTTCTCGAGGCTACACCTTC.

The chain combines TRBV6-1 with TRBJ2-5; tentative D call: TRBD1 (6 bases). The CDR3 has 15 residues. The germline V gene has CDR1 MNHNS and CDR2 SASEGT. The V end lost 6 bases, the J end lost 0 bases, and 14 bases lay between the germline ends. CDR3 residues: CASRTPGTHQETQYF. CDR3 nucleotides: TGTGCCAGCAGGACCCCGGGGACACACCAAGAGACCCAGTACTTC.

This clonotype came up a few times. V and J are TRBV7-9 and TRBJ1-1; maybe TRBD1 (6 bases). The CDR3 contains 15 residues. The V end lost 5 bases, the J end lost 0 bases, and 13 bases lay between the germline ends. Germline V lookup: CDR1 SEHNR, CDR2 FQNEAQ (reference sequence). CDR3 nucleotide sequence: TGTGCCAGCAGCGGCCTTCAGGGGTTGAACACTGAAGCTTTCTTT. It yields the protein CASSGLQGLNTEAFF.

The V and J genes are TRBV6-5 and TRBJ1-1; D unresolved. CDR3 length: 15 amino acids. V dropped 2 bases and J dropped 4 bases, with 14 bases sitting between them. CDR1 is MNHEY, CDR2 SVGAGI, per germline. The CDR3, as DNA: TGTGCCAGCAGTTACCGAAAATTCCAATCCACTGAAGCTTTCTTT. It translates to CASSYRKFQSTEAFF.

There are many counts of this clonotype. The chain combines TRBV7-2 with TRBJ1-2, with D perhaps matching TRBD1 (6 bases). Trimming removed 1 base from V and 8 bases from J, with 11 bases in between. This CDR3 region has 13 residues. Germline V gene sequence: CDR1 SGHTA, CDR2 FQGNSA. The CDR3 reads CASSLDRGRGYTF. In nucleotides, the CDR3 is TGTGCCAGCAGCTTAGATCGGGGGCGGGGCTACACCTTC.

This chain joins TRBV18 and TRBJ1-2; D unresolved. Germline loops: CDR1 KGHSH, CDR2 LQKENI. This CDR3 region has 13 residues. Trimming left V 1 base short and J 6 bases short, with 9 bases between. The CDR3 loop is CASSPLVRDGYTF. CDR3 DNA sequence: TGTGCCAGCTCACCACTTGTACGGGATGGCTACACCTTC.

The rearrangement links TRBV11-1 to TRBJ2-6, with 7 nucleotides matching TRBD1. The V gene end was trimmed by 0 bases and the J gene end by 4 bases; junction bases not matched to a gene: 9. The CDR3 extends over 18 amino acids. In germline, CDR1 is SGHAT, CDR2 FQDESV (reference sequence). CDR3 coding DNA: TGTGCCAGCAGCTTAGCGTGGAGACAGGGCCCCGGGGCCAACGTCCTGACTTTC. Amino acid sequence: CASSLAWRQGPGANVLTF.

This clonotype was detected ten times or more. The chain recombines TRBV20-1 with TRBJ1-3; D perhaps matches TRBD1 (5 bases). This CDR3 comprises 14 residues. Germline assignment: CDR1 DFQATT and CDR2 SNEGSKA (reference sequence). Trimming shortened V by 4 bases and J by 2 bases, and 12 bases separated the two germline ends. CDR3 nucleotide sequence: TGCAGTGCTAATAGGGGAGAGGCTGGAAACACCATATATTTT. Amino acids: CSANRGEAGNTIYF.

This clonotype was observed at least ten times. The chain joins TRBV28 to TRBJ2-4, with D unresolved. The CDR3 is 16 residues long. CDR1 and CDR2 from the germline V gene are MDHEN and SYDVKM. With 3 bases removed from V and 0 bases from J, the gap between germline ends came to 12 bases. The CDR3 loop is CASSFAATLAKNIQYF. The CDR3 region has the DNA TGTGCCAGCAGTTTCGCGGCGACACTAGCCAAAAACATTCAGTACTTC.

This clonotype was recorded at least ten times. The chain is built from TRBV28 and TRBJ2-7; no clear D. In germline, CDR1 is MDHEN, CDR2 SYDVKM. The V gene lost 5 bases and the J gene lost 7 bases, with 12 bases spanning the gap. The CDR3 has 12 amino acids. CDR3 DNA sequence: TGTGCCAGCAGTCCCCCCGCAATGGAGCAGTACTTC. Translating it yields CASSPPAMEQYF.

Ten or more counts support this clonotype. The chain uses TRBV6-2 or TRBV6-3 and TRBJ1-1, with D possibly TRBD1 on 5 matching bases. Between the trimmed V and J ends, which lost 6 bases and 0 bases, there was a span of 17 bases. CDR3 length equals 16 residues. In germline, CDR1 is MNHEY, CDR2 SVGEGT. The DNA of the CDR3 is TGTGCCAGCAGCGAGAGGGGCGTCTCCATGAACACTGAAGCTTTCTTT. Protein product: CASSERGVSMNTEAFF.

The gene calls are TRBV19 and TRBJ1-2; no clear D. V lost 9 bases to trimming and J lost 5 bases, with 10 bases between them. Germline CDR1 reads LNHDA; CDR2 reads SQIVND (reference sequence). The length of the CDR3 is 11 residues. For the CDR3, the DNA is TGTGCCAGCAGCGATGGGTATGGCTACACCTTC. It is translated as CASSDGYGYTF.

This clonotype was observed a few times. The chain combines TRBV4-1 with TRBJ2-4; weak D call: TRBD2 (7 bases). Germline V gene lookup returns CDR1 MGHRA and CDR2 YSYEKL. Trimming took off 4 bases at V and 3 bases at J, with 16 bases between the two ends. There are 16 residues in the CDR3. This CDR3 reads CASSPLGGGGKNIQYF. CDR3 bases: TGCGCCAGCAGCCCCCTGGGGGGGGGCGGCAAAAACATTCAGTACTTC.

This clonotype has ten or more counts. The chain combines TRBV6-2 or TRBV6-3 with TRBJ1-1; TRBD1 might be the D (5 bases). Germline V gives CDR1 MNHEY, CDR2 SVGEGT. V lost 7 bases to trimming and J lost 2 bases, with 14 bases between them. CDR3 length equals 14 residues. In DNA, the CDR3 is TGTGCCAGCACGCAGGGTTCATTTAACACTGAAGCTTTCTTT. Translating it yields CASTQGSFNTEAFF.